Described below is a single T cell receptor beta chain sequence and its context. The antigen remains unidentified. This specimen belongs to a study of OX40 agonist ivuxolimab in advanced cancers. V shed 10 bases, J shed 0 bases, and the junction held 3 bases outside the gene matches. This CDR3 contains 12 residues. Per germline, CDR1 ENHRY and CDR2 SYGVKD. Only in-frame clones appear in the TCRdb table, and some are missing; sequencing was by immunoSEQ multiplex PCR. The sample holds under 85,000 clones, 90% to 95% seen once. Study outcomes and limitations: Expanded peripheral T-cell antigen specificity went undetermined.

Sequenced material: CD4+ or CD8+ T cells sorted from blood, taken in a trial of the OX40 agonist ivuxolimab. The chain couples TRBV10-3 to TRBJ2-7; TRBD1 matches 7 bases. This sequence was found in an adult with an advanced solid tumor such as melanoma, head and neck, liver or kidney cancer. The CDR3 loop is CATRQGSYEQYF. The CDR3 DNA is TGTGCCACCCGACAGGGCTCCTACGAGCAGTACTTC.